This record covers a single T cell receptor (beta chain). CDR1 SGHKS and CDR2 YYEKEE come from the germline V gene (reference sequence). The CDR3 runs 14 residues. V lost 4 bases and J 0 bases, leaving 10 bases between the germline ends. This entry comes from a study of T cell responses to AZD1222 COVID-19 vaccine. Clones were sequenced by immunoSEQ multiplex PCR, and TCRdb holds only the in-frame ones, with some missing. The sample yields 150,000 to 200,000 clones, over 75% seen once. The chain recombines TRBV5-5 with TRBJ1-1; no definite D call. Material: peripheral blood, obtained 28 days after the second AZD1222 dose. This TCR derives from an adult who received the AZD1222 COVID-19 vaccine. CDR3 sequence reads: CASSLGFMNTEAFF. The CDR3 nucleotides are TGTGCCAGCAGCCTAGGGTTCATGAACACTGAAGCTTTCTTT.